These T cell receptor beta chains were read from a single sample in a study of control samples from healthy donors and cancer patients. Generated by immunoSEQ multiplex PCR, the TCRdb table keeps only in-frame clones and is missing some. This sample has about 120,000 clones, with around 87% found just once. The specimen was PBMCs. The source of these receptors is a woman between 50 and 59 years old with colorectal cancer. Each CDR3 is given with its conserved first and last residue. Each record gives: J gene, V gene, clone size, D gene, CDR3 DNA, CDR3 protein. D genes are given only for firm matches. Part of the rows lack a size; the others show once, few, many or a class for expanded clones.

TRBJ1-1,TRBV9,.,.,TGTGCCAGCAGCTCCAGCGTGGGGTTAGGCACTGAAGCTTTCTTT,CASSSSVGLGTEAFF
TRBJ1-1,TRBV28,.,.,TGTGCCAGCAGTCTAATGAACACTGAAGCTTTCTTT,CASSLMNTEAFF
TRBJ2-3,TRBV5-1,.,TRBD2,TGCGCCAGCAGCTTGGGTTCGGGAGGGCCCTCGGGAGATACGCAGTATTTT,CASSLGSGGPSGDTQYF
TRBJ1-1,TRBV5-1,.,.,TGCGCCAGCAGCTTGGAAGGGGGGAGCACTGAAGCTTTCTTT,CASSLEGGSTEAFF
TRBJ1-5,TRBV2,few,.,TGTGCCAGCAGTGCCAGACAGTTTTATAGCAATCAGCCCCAGCATTTT,CASSARQFYSNQPQHF
TRBJ2-5,TRBV28,once,.,TGTGCCAGCAGCCTCCAGGGTACGGGCCAAGAGACCCAGTACTTC,CASSLQGTGQETQYF
TRBJ1-2,TRBV29-1,.,.,TGCAGCGTTGAACCGGGGACGAACTATGGCTACACCTTC,CSVEPGTNYGYTF
TRBJ1-4,TRBV28,.,.,TGTGCCAGCAGTTCCTCCTTCCCTAATGAAAAACTGTTTTTT,CASSSSFPNEKLFF
TRBJ1-1,TRBV6-5,.,.,TGTGCCAGCAGTTACTATCAGGGAGGTGAAGCTTTCTTT,CASSYYQGGEAFF
TRBJ1-4,TRBV5-4,.,.,TGTGCCAGCAGCCAGGACAGAACTAATGAAAAACTGTTTTTT,CASSQDRTNEKLFF
TRBJ2-7,TRBV9,once,.,TGTGCCAGCGGTGGGGCGGACGAGCAGTACTTC,CASGGADEQYF
TRBJ1-3,TRBV2,.,.,TGTGCCAGCAATAAGATACAGTCTGGAAACACCATATATTTT,CASNKIQSGNTIYF
TRBJ2-3,TRBV6-1,.,.,TGTGCCAGCAGTGAAGTTGGGGCGCGAGGGACAGATACGCAGTATTTT,CASSEVGARGTDTQYF
TRBJ2-2,TRBV6-5,.,.,TGTGCCAGCAGTTATTACGGGGAAACCGGGGAGCTGTTTTTT,CASSYYGETGELFF